This T cell receptor (beta chain) was sequenced in a study of shared clonotypes between healthy human individuals. Study-wide results and caveats: Shared clonotypes across all four donors exceeded non-shared ones in generation probability.

V was trimmed by 1 base and J by 5 bases, leaving 8 bases between them. CDR1 and CDR2 (germline): SEHNR, FQNEAQ (reference sequence). The CDR3 is 14 amino acids. In the case of this clone: Its specificity is not known. The same CDR3 arises from other DNA sequences in this sample as well.

In the original analysis: Junction-only sequences without quality scores were provided by ImmunoSEQ, so filtering was different. Sequencing was performed with immunoSEQ multiplex PCR; in TCRdb, only in-frame clones are kept and a portion is missing. V and J calls plus clone size are reproduced from that table; the DNA served to infer D and trimming. The sample comprises about 1.1 million clones, approximately 80% of which are singletons, and under 0.8% rests with the top ten. The V and J genes are TRBV7-9 and TRBJ1-4; TRBD1 might be the D (6 bases). This sequence was found in a young man in good health. Some clones in this sample may be carry-over from other donors' samples. The source material was memory CD4+ T cells from PBMCs. As for subset: CD45RA-negative fraction. Here the CDR3 reads CASSLGQVNEKLFF. The CDR3 DNA is TGTGCCAGCAGCTTAGGACAGGTGAATGAAAAACTGTTTTTT.